The 4 T cell receptor beta chains given below trace back to one sample, sequenced in a study of cytomegalovirus exposure and HLA in healthy donors. A multiplex PCR was run with 60 Vbeta primers and 13 Jbeta primers. Generated by immunoSEQ multiplex PCR, the TCRdb table keeps only in-frame clones and is missing some. The sample includes roughly 190,000 clones, about 90% of them seen just once. What was sequenced was PBMCs. Source of these receptors: a man under 40 in good health and CMV-seronegative.

This clone was detected once. This chain links TRBV10-3 with TRBJ1-1; maybe TRBD1 (6 bases). V was clipped by 3 bases and J by 5 bases, with 10 bases between them. Germline CDR1 is ENHRY and CDR2 is SYGVKD. The CDR3 runs 13 residues. CDR3 sequence reads: CAISDGQMTEAFF. CDR3 in DNA: TGTGCCATCAGTGACGGACAGATGACTGAAGCTTTCTTT.

The rearrangement joins TRBV10-1 to TRBJ1-5; D gene unclear. CDR1 is WNHNN and CDR2 is SYGVQD in the germline V gene (reference sequence). V lost 2 bases, J lost 0 bases, and 14 bases lay in between. The CDR3 is 17 amino acids. As DNA, the CDR3 is TGCGCCAGCAGTGAGCGGTGTGAACTACATAGCAATCAGCCCCAGCATTTT. This translates into CASSERCELHSNQPQHF.

The J gene is TRBJ2-5, the V gene TRBV5-1, with 9 bases aligning to TRBD1. Germline CDR1 and CDR2: SGHRS and YFSETQ. This CDR3 has 16 residues. With 4 bases clipped from V and 5 bases from J, the junction kept 12 bases outside the gene matches. CDR3 loop: CASSRTGQGMAETQYF. DNA for the CDR3: TGCGCCAGCAGCAGGACGGGACAGGGTATGGCTGAGACCCAGTACTTC. Supplemented by reference TRBV5-1 and TRBJ2-5, the full variable domain reads KAGVTQTPRYLIKTRGQQVTLSCSPISGHRSVSWYQQTPGQGLQFLFEYFSETQRNKGNFPGRFSGRQFSNSRSEMNVSTLELGDSALYLCASSRTGQGMAETQYFGPGTRLLVL.

V gene TRBV5-4 combines with J gene TRBJ1-2, with 9 bases that match TRBD1. Trimming removed 2 bases from V and 3 bases from J; junction bases left unmatched: 5. The CDR3 contains 15 residues. The V gene's germline CDR1 is SGHNT and CDR2 YYREEE (reference sequence). CDR3 DNA: TGTGCCAGCAGCTTCCTGACAGGGGGGGACTATGGCTACACCTTC. It translates to CASSFLTGGDYGYTF.